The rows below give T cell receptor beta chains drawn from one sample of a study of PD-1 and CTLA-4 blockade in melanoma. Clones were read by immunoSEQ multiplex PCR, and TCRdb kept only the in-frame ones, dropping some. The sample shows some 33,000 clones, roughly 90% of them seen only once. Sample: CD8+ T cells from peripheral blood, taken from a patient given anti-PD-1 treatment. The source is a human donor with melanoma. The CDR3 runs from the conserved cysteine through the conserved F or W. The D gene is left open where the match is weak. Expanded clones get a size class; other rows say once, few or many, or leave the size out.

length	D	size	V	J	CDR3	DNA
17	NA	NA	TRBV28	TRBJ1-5	CASSSLIRGVSNQPQHF	TGTGCCAGCAGTTCTCTCATCCGGGGGGTTAGCAATCAGCCCCAGCATTTT
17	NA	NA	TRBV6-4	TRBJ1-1	CASSFPVGTGGNTEAFF	TGTGCCAGCAGCTTCCCAGTGGGGACGGGGGGGAACACTGAAGCTTTCTTT
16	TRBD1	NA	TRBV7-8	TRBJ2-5	CASSLGGTGDQETQYF	TGTGCCAGCAGCTTAGGAGGGACAGGAGACCAAGAGACCCAGTACTTC
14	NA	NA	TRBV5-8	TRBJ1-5	CASSLAGFGQPQHF	TGTGCCAGCAGCTTGGCAGGGTTTGGACAGCCCCAGCATTTT
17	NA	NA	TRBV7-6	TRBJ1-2	CASSPLQPDSRPYGYTF	TGTGCCAGCAGCCCACTACAACCGGACAGCCGACCCTATGGCTACACCTTC
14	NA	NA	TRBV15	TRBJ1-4	CATSRGGAGEKLFF	TGTGCCACCAGCAGAGGGGGGGCCGGGGAAAAACTGTTTTTT
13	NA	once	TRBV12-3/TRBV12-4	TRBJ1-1	CASSYEGNTEAFF	TGTGCCAGCAGTTACGAGGGTAACACTGAAGCTTTCTTT
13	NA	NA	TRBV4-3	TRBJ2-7	CASSQDLGYEQYF	TGCGCCAGCAGCCAAGATCTGGGCTACGAGCAGTACTTC
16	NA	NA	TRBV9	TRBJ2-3	CASSVGGQGRTDTQYF	TGTGCCAGCAGCGTAGGGGGCCAGGGTAGGACAGATACGCAGTATTTT
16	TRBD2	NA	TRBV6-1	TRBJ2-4	CASSDRGGLAKNIQYF	TGTGCCAGCAGTGATCGGGGGGGACTAGCCAAAAACATTCAGTACTTC
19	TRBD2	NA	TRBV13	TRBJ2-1	CASSLAGASGGPYYNEQFF	TGTGCCAGCAGCTTAGCGGGGGCTAGCGGGGGGCCCTATTACAATGAGCAGTTCTTC
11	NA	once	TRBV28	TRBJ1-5	CASSGNQPQHF	TGTGCCAGCAGTGGCAATCAGCCCCAGCATTTT
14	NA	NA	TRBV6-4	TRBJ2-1	CASSVQAHYNEQFF	TGTGCCAGCAGTGTCCAAGCGCACTACAATGAGCAGTTCTTC
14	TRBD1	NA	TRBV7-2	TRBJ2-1	CASSLGRTGNEQFF	TGTGCCAGCAGCTTGGGGCGGACAGGGAATGAGCAGTTCTTC
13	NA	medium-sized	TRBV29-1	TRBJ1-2	CSAEDGFNYGYTF	TGCAGCGCCGAAGACGGATTTAACTATGGCTACACCTTC
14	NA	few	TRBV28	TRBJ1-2	CASSSAGGLNGYTF	TGTGCCAGCAGTTCCGCCGGGGGATTGAATGGCTACACCTTC
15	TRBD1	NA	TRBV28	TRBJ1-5	CASSLGTGGNQPQHF	TGTGCCAGCAGTTTAGGGACAGGGGGCAATCAGCCCCAGCATTTT
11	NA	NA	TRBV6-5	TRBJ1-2	CASLSNYGYTF	TGTGCCAGCCTTTCGAACTATGGCTACACCTTC
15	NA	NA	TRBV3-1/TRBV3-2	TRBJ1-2	CASSRRDTTNYGYTF	TGTGCCAGCAGCCGCCGGGACACTACTAACTATGGCTACACCTTC
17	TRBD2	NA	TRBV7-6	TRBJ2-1	CASSLGTSGGANNEQFF	TGTGCCAGCAGCTTAGGGACTAGCGGGGGAGCTAACAATGAGCAGTTCTTC
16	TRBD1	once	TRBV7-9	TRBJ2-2	CASTSTRDRGIGELFF	TGTGCCAGCACCTCTACCCGGGACAGGGGAATCGGGGAGCTGTTTTTT
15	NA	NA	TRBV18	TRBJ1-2	CASSPLGGSDYGYTF	TGTGCCAGCTCACCATTGGGGGGGTCGGACTATGGCTACACCTTC
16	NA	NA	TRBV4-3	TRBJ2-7	CASSQGPDPGPYEQYF	TGCGCCAGCAGCCAAGGTCCTGACCCGGGGCCCTACGAGCAGTACTTC
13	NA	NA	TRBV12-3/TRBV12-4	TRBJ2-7	CASSPGTFHEQYF	TGTGCCAGCAGTCCCGGGACATTCCACGAGCAGTACTTC
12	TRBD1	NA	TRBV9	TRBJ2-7	CASSVEGAEQYF	TGTGCCAGCAGCGTAGAGGGGGCCGAGCAGTACTTC
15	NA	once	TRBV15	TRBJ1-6	CATSRDRQTYSPLHF	TGTGCCACCAGCAGAGATAGGCAGACTTATTCACCCCTCCACTTT
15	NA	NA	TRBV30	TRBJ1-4	CAWIEAGRINEKLFF	TGTGCCTGGATCGAAGCGGGACGGATTAATGAAAAACTGTTTTTT
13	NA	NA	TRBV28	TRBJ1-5	CASSPRGHQPQHF	TGTGCCAGCAGTCCCCGGGGCCATCAGCCCCAGCATTTT
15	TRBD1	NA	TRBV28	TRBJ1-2	CASSLGTDFSYGYTF	TGTGCCAGCAGTTTAGGGACAGACTTTTCTTATGGCTACACCTTC
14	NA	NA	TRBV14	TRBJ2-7	CASSHPQTDYEQYF	TGTGCCAGCAGCCATCCGCAGACAGACTACGAGCAGTACTTC
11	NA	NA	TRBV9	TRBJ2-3	CASGTTDTQYF	TGTGCCAGCGGGACCACAGATACGCAGTATTTT
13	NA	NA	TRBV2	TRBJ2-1	CASKGGAYNEQFF	TGTGCCAGCAAAGGGGGGGCCTACAATGAGCAGTTCTTC
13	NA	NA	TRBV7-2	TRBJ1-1	CASSLGSGSEAFF	TGTGCCAGCAGCTTAGGGTCGGGATCTGAAGCTTTCTTT
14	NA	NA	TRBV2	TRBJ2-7	CASSELGGTYEQYF	TGTGCCAGCAGTGAATTGGGGGGCACCTACGAGCAGTACTTC
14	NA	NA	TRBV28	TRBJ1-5	CASSFGLMGQPQHF	TGTGCCAGCAGTTTCGGACTAATGGGTCAGCCCCAGCATTTT
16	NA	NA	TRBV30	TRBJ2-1	CAWKNLNPWGADEQFF	TGTGCCTGGAAAAACCTCAATCCCTGGGGGGCCGATGAGCAGTTCTTC
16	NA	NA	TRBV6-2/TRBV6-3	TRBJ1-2	CASSRDNPPANYGYTF	TGTGCCAGCAGTCGGGACAACCCCCCGGCTAACTATGGCTACACCTTC
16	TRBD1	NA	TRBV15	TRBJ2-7	CATSSPSTDRGYEQYF	TGTGCCACCAGCAGCCCTTCGACCGACAGGGGTTACGAGCAGTACTTC
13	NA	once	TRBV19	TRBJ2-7	CASSPDGSYEQYF	TGTGCCAGTAGCCCGGACGGCTCCTACGAGCAGTACTTC
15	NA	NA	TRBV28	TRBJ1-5	CASSPPGGRNQPQHF	TGTGCCAGCAGCCCCCCCGGGGGCCGCAATCAGCCCCAGCATTTT
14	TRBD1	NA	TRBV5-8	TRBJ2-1	CASSQQGAGNEQFF	TGTGCCAGCAGCCAACAGGGGGCTGGGAATGAGCAGTTCTTC
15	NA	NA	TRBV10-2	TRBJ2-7	CASSETSRSPYEQYF	TGCGCCAGCAGTGAAACCAGCAGGAGCCCCTACGAGCAGTACTTC
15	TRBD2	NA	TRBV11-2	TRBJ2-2	CASSGSGGGAGELFF	TGTGCCAGCAGCGGTAGCGGGGGAGGGGCCGGGGAGCTGTTTTTT
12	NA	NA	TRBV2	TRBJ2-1	CASPGPGDEQFF	TGTGCCAGTCCTGGGCCGGGCGATGAGCAGTTCTTC
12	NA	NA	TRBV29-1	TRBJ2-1	CSVARGAGEQFF	TGCAGCGTTGCGAGGGGGGCCGGTGAGCAGTTCTTC
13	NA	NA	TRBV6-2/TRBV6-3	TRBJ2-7	CASSSTAYYEQYF	TGTGCCAGCAGTTCGACAGCTTACTACGAGCAGTACTTC
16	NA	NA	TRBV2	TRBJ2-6	CASSEAGNSGANVLTF	TGTGCCAGCAGTGAAGCAGGGAACTCTGGGGCCAACGTCCTGACTTTC
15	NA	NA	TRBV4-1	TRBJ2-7	CASSQVLRESYEQYF	TGCGCCAGCAGCCAGGTTCTGCGGGAAAGCTACGAGCAGTACTTC